The 3 T cell receptor beta chains below were found in one sample sequenced in a study of T cell repertoires in cytomegalovirus infection. TCRdb used MiXCR to reprocess the reads, holding one entry per CDR3 protein. The table includes some 940,000 distinct CDR3 sequences, about a third detected once. For these TCRs, the target antigens are not known. Material: cultured CD8+ T cells from PBMCs, obtained from culture after CMV antigen stimulation. The source of these receptors is a human donor in good health (CMV status not recorded). Some clones in this sample may be carry-over from other donors' samples.

The chain combines TRBV9 with TRBJ2-2, with TRBD1 matching 7 bases. Trimming at V came to 4 bases and at J to 7 bases, leaving 10 bases not matched to a gene. Germline values: CDR1 SGDLS, CDR2 YYNGEE. CDR3 length equals 15 residues. This chain's CDR3 is CASSLRQGTGGELFF. The CDR3 DNA reads TGTGCCAGCAGCCTCCGACAGGGTACCGGCGGGGAGCTGTTTTTT.

The rearrangement uses TRBV4-1 and TRBJ2-7; D perhaps matches TRBD1 (5 bases). Germline V lookup: CDR1 MGHRA, CDR2 YSYEKL. V gave up 2 bases and J gave up 2 bases, with 10 bases separating them. The CDR3 is made up of 14 amino acids. DNA of the CDR3: TGCGCCAGCAGCCAAAGGGGATCGGCCTACGAGCAGTACTTC. Its protein product is CASSQRGSAYEQYF.

The gene calls are TRBV6-1 and TRBJ2-1; a possible D gene is TRBD1 (5 bases). V lost 6 bases to trimming and J lost 7 bases, with 16 bases between them. This CDR3 is built from 14 residues. CDR1 MNHNS and CDR2 SASEGT come from the germline V gene. DNA for the CDR3: TGTGCCAGCAGCGTGGAACAGGCGGCTAATGAGCAGTTCTTC. Residues: CASSVEQAANEQFF.